What follows is one T cell receptor (beta chain) and its context. Its antigen remains unknown. Expressed TCRB transcripts were sequenced, since all the RNA that had been isolated was reverse transcribed. The assay was immunoSEQ multiplex PCR, and TCRdb's table has in-frame clones only and misses some. The sample shows hundreds of thousands of clones, around 12% of them seen only once. The length of the CDR3 is 16 residues. The V end lost 0 bases, the J end lost 7 bases, and 13 bases lay between the germline ends. Germline CDR1 is MNHEY and CDR2 is SVGAGI. The sample is drawn from a study of beta chain features in type 1 diabetes. Study results and caveats: VDJ junctions from patients with type 1 diabetes contained fewer insertions and more deletions. All four CD4+ subsets of Type 1 diabetes patients contained TCRB CDR3s that were moderately but significantly shorter. The similarity of naive, central memory and Treg TCRB repertoires appeared greater among patients than among healthy donors.

Material: naive CD4+ T cells from blood. V is TRBV6-5 and J is TRBJ1-6, with D possibly matching TRBD1 (6 bases). This receptor was identified in a man between 18 and 35 years old in good health. DNA for the CDR3: TGTGCCAGCAGTTACTCGGGCGGGAGGGGGAATTCACCCCTCCACTTT. Translating gives CASSYSGGRGNSPLHF.